This is a list of T cell receptor beta chains from one sample in a study of blood T cell repertoires in COVID-19. The data were produced by immunoSEQ multiplex PCR, yet TCRdb's version contains in-frame clones alone and is incomplete. The sample holds around 380,000 clones, 81% seen once. The source material was peripheral blood. These receptors all come from a human donor with acute or convalescent COVID-19. The donor label of this sample is uncertain. The CDR3 runs from the conserved cysteine through the conserved F or W. Each record gives: clone size, D gene, V gene, J gene, CDR3 protein, CDR3 DNA. D genes are given only for firm matches. Clone sizes are given selectively: once, few, many, or a class where the clone is expanded.

>.|.|TRBV19|TRBJ2-3
CASSIDQGDTQYF
TGTGCCAGTAGTATAGATCAGGGAGATACGCAGTATTTT
>.|.|TRBV2|TRBJ2-2
CASSHDRNTGELFF
TGTGCCAGCAGTCACGACAGGAACACCGGGGAGCTGTTTTTT
>.|.|TRBV10-2|TRBJ1-3
CASSEAGNTIYF
TGCGCCAGCAGCGAAGCGGGAAACACCATATATTTT
>.|TRBD1|TRBV5-1|TRBJ1-2
CASRLVDRGGGYTF
TGCGCCAGCCGTTTAGTAGACAGGGGCGGTGGCTACACCTTC
>.|.|TRBV28|TRBJ1-6
CASGTTGGNSPLHF
TGTGCCAGCGGGACGACAGGAGGTAATTCACCCCTCCACTTT
>.|.|TRBV23-1|TRBJ2-7
CASSQSSAGQGVEYEQYF
TGCGCCAGCAGTCAATCTAGTGCGGGGCAGGGGGTGGAATACGAGCAGTACTTC
>.|TRBD2|TRBV7-8|TRBJ2-3
CASSLGGLAVMSTDTQYF
TGTGCCAGCAGCTTAGGGGGACTAGCGGTGATGAGCACAGATACGCAGTATTTT
>.|.|TRBV29-1|TRBJ2-7
CSGGFGSYEQYF
TGCAGCGGAGGGTTTGGTTCCTACGAGCAGTACTTC
>once|TRBD2|TRBV10-2|TRBJ2-1
CASKTAIAGGYNEQFF
TGCGCCAGCAAGACAGCTATAGCGGGAGGGTACAATGAGCAGTTCTTC
>.|TRBD1|TRBV2|TRBJ1-4
CASSGDRGEKLFF
TGTGCCAGCAGTGGGGACAGGGGGGAAAAACTGTTTTTT
>.|.|TRBV12-3/TRBV12-4|TRBJ2-5
CASSFWGEETQYF
TGTGCCAGCAGTTTTTGGGGGGAAGAGACCCAGTACTTC
>.|TRBD1|TRBV6-2/TRBV6-3|TRBJ2-2
CASSSDRGLTGELFF
TGTGCCAGCAGCTCGGACAGGGGGCTCACCGGGGAGCTGTTTTTT
>.|TRBD1|TRBV19|TRBJ1-5
CASSIKVRMDRPSRQPQHF
TGTGCCAGTAGTATAAAGGTCAGAATGGACAGGCCTAGCAGACAGCCCCAGCATTTT
>.|TRBD2|TRBV6-6|TRBJ2-1
CASSYLADLYNEQFF
TGTGCCAGCAGTTACCTAGCGGACCTTTACAATGAGCAGTTCTTC
>.|.|TRBV6-5|TRBJ1-4
CASSYNILSTNEKLFF
TGTGCCAGCAGTTACAACATTCTTTCAACTAATGAAAAACTGTTTTTT
>.|TRBD1|TRBV7-9|TRBJ1-1
CASSLRQGNTEAFF
TGTGCCAGCAGCTTAAGACAGGGTAACACTGAAGCTTTCTTT
>.|.|TRBV6-4|TRBJ2-3
CASSDGGSRRTQYF
TGTGCCAGCAGTGACGGTGGCAGTAGGAGGACGCAGTATTTT
>.|.|TRBV18|TRBJ1-1
CASSSNQDTEAFF
TGTGCCAGCTCATCTAATCAGGACACTGAAGCTTTCTTT
>.|TRBD1|TRBV30|TRBJ1-6
CAWSLHYGGQANSPLHF
TGTGCCTGGAGTCTACATTACGGGGGACAGGCTAATTCACCCCTCCACTTT
>.|.|TRBV19|TRBJ1-2
CASSRRHQTNYGYTF
TGTGCCAGTAGTAGACGACACCAAACTAACTATGGCTACACCTTC
>.|.|TRBV4-1|TRBJ2-7
CASSQYAGVFYEQYF
TGCGCCAGCAGCCAATATGCAGGGGTATTCTACGAGCAGTACTTC
>.|TRBD1|TRBV28|TRBJ2-2
CASSSPARGRGNTGELFF
TGTGCCAGCAGTTCTCCGGCTAGGGGGCGAGGGAACACCGGGGAGCTGTTTTTT
>.|.|TRBV2|TRBJ2-2
CASSKGAGTGELFF
TGTGCCAGCAGTAAAGGGGCGGGAACCGGGGAGCTGTTTTTT
>.|TRBD1|TRBV30|TRBJ1-2
CAWSIPTGGYGYTF
TGTGCCTGGAGTATACCGACAGGGGGGTATGGCTACACCTTC
>.|.|TRBV7-9|TRBJ2-2
CASILGGSLNTGELFF
TGTGCCAGCATCCTGGGGGGTTCCCTGAACACCGGGGAGCTGTTTTTT
>.|.|TRBV18|TRBJ2-3
CASSPPLATDTQYF
TGTGCCAGCTCACCCCCTTTAGCGACAGATACGCAGTATTTT
>many|TRBD1|TRBV5-5|TRBJ1-6
CASNPEGQVVSPLHF
TGTGCCAGCAACCCAGAGGGACAGGTCGTATCACCCCTCCACTTT
>.|.|TRBV21-1|TRBJ2-6
CASSKGPRDTLSGANVLTF
TGTGCCAGCAGCAAAGGGCCCCGGGACACCCTCTCTGGGGCCAACGTCCTGACTTTC
>.|.|TRBV9|TRBJ2-2
CASSGVAGTGELFF
TGTGCCAGCAGCGGGGTTGCGGGAACCGGGGAGCTGTTTTTT
>.|.|TRBV5-6|TRBJ2-1
CASSFRYNEQFF
TGTGCCAGCAGCTTTCGGTACAATGAGCAGTTCTTC
>.|.|TRBV18|TRBJ2-7
CASFADTTPLGEQYF
TGTGCCAGCTTCGCGGACACCACCCCTTTGGGCGAGCAGTACTTC
>.|TRBD1|TRBV28|TRBJ1-3
CASTPTGIGNTIYF
TGTGCCAGCACCCCGACAGGGATTGGAAACACCATATATTTT
>.|TRBD2|TRBV2|TRBJ2-1
CASSPSGGLYNEQFF
TGTGCCAGCAGCCCCAGCGGGGGGCTCTACAATGAGCAGTTCTTC
>.|.|TRBV9|TRBJ1-4
CASSDQAATNEKLFF
TGTGCCAGCAGCGACCAGGCAGCAACTAATGAAAAACTGTTTTTT
>.|TRBD1|TRBV5-1|TRBJ1-5
CASSQGTGDQPQHF
TGCGCCAGCAGCCAGGGGACAGGAGATCAGCCCCAGCATTTT
>.|.|TRBV2|TRBJ2-1
CASSEISRANEQFF
TGTGCCAGCAGTGAAATTAGCCGTGCGAATGAGCAGTTCTTC
>.|TRBD1|TRBV6-5|TRBJ1-5
CASSRKQGNQPQHF
TGTGCCAGCAGCCGTAAACAGGGGAATCAGCCCCAGCATTTT
>few|.|TRBV29-1|TRBJ1-2
CSVEEWRANYGYTF
TGCAGCGTTGAGGAGTGGAGAGCTAACTATGGCTACACCTTC
>.|TRBD1|TRBV3-1/TRBV3-2|TRBJ2-7
CASSRPGQGYYEQYF
TGTGCCAGCAGCCGACCGGGACAGGGATACTACGAGCAGTACTTC
>.|.|TRBV30|TRBJ2-2
CAWRHQGTGELFF
TGTGCCTGGAGGCATCAGGGGACCGGGGAGCTGTTTTTT
>.|.|TRBV3-1/TRBV3-2|TRBJ1-5
CASSHSRQEYQPQHF
TGTGCCAGCAGCCATAGCCGACAGGAATATCAGCCCCAGCATTTT
>medium-sized|.|TRBV4-2|TRBJ2-3
CASSQDGGGPDTQYF
TGTGCCAGCAGCCAAGATGGAGGGGGCCCAGATACGCAGTATTTT
>.|.|TRBV7-2|TRBJ2-2
CASSLVGRTGELFF
TGTGCCAGCAGCTTAGTGGGGAGGACCGGGGAGCTGTTTTTT
>.|TRBD2|TRBV6-5|TRBJ2-3
CASSQGLAADTQYF
TGTGCCAGCAGCCAGGGACTAGCCGCAGATACGCAGTATTTT
>few|TRBD1|TRBV6-5|TRBJ1-1
CASRKQGAAFF
TGTGCCAGCAGAAAACAGGGGGCGGCTTTCTTT
>.|.|TRBV28|TRBJ2-1
CASSTRLNEQFF
TGTGCCAGCAGTACTCGTCTTAATGAGCAGTTCTTC
>.|TRBD2|TRBV18|TRBJ2-3
CASSPIGGGTTDTQYF
TGTGCCAGCTCACCAATTGGCGGGGGGACCACAGATACGCAGTATTTT
>.|.|TRBV21-1|TRBJ1-1
CASRGEQGARMGTEAFF
TGTGCCAGCAGGGGAGAGCAGGGGGCGAGAATGGGCACTGAAGCTTTCTTT
>.|.|TRBV7-9|TRBJ2-3
CASSLDRVSDTQYF
TGTGCCAGCAGCTTAGACAGGGTCTCAGATACGCAGTATTTT
>once|.|TRBV18|TRBJ1-1
CASSPLAGGDTEAFF
TGTGCCAGCTCACCATTGGCAGGAGGGGACACTGAAGCTTTCTTT
>once|.|TRBV10-3|TRBJ2-1
CAISAGGSYNEQFF
TGTGCCATCAGCGCCGGGGGATCCTACAATGAGCAGTTCTTC
>.|.|TRBV7-9|TRBJ1-5
CASSFGGQPQHF
TGTGCCAGCAGCTTCGGTGGTCAGCCCCAGCATTTT
>once|TRBD1|TRBV19|TRBJ1-4
CASSGGTGFEKLFF
TGTGCCAGTAGTGGTGGGACAGGGTTTGAAAAACTGTTTTTT
>.|TRBD2|TRBV29-1|TRBJ2-1
CSVARGALYNEQFF
TGCAGCGTAGCGCGGGGGGCGTTATACAATGAGCAGTTCTTC
>.|.|TRBV5-1|TRBJ2-7
CASSLDRLYEQYF
TGCGCCAGCAGCCTTGACAGGCTCTACGAGCAGTACTTC